This TCR beta chain was recovered during a study of blood T cell repertoires in COVID-19. Study context: Samples taken during acute and convalescent COVID-19 were collected in the United States, Italy and Spain. The cDNA or gDNA used as material had been derived from T cells, B-cell-depleted T cells, or PBMCs.

This CDR3 is 16 amino acids long. V shed 0 bases and J 10 bases; nucleotides not matched to a gene: 7. The V gene's germline CDR1 is ENHRY and CDR2 SYGVKD. Per the original methods: Amplifying reference gene primers gave estimates of nucleated cell counts. TCRdb's table, derived via immunoSEQ multiplex PCR, lists solely in-frame clones and lacks some. The V and J calls and clone size come from that table; D and trimming were worked out from the DNA. The sample contains 40,000 to 50,000 clones, about 89% of which appear only once. The sample was peripheral blood. The chain has TRBV10-3 and TRBJ2-1, with 12 bases aligning to TRBD2. The source of this sequence is a man aged 65-85 years with active COVID-19. The CDR3 loop is CAISESRASGGGEQFF. The CDR3 DNA sequence: TGTGCCATCAGTGAGTCGCGAGCTAGCGGGGGGGGAGAGCAGTTCTTC.